These 31 T cell receptor beta chains originate from one sample sequenced in a study of shared clonotypes between healthy human individuals. The method was immunoSEQ multiplex PCR; TCRdb's version includes in-frame clones alone and lacks a portion of them. The sample comprises millions of clones, around 94% of which are singletons, and around 0.15% rests with the top ten. Sequenced input: naive CD4+ T cells sorted from blood. Subset defined: CD45RA+ positively selected. The receptors come from a man aged 18-30 years in good health.

The gene calls are TRBV2 and TRBJ1-2; no definite D call. The germline V and J ends were trimmed by 8 bases and 8 bases, with 12 bases remaining between them. The length of the CDR3 is 11 residues. Germline V CDR1 and CDR2: SNHLY, FYNNEI. The DNA of the CDR3 is TGTGCCAGCCATTTGGGAGACGGCTACACCTTC. It translates to CASHLGDGYTF.

The J gene is TRBJ2-3, the V gene TRBV7-6; 8 nucleotides align to TRBD2. Per the germline V gene, CDR1 is SGHVS and CDR2 is FNYEAQ. The CDR3 extends over 18 amino acids. The trim removed 2 bases at V and 2 bases at J, leaving 12 bases unmatched. The CDR3 DNA sequence: TGTGCCAGCAGCTTACGGGGATCCAGCGGGGGCGCCACAGATACGCAGTATTTT. It encodes CASSLRGSSGGATDTQYF.

CDR3 sequence reads: CASSFSFLGRDRHYGYTF. CDR3 in DNA: TGTGCCAGCAGTTTCTCCTTTCTTGGTCGGGACAGACACTATGGCTACACCTTC. The chain has TRBV27 and TRBJ1-2, with 7 bases fitting TRBD1. With 3 bases clipped from V and 3 bases from J, the junction kept 16 bases outside the gene matches. Per germline, CDR1 MNHEY and CDR2 SMNVEV (reference sequence). The CDR3 length is 18 residues.

The chain uses TRBV7-2 and TRBJ1-5; the D gene is possibly TRBD1 (6 bases). Per the germline V gene, CDR1 is SGHTA and CDR2 is FQGNSA. V was trimmed by 9 bases and J by 2 bases, leaving 11 bases between them. This CDR3 comprises 13 residues. This chain's CDR3 is CARDRVCNQPQHF. The CDR3 bases are TGTGCCAGGGACAGAGTATGCAATCAGCCCCAGCATTTT.

The J gene is TRBJ2-7, the V gene TRBV6-1, with D possibly TRBD1 on 5 matching bases. The V gene lost 5 bases and the J gene lost 3 bases, with 14 bases spanning the gap. This CDR3 comprises 14 residues. Germline lookup yields CDR1 MNHNS and CDR2 SASEGT. CDR3 sequence (DNA): TGTGCCAGCAGTCAGGGTGGTTCAGGCTACGAGCAGTACTTC. It encodes CASSQGGSGYEQYF.

The chain recombines TRBV6-4 with TRBJ2-3, with 9 bases that match TRBD1. The CDR3 covers 15 residues. With V trimmed by 4 bases and J by 3 bases, 5 bases remained unmatched. Germline V gene sequence: CDR1 MRHNA, CDR2 SNTAGT. This CDR3 reads CASSVQGAKTDTQYF. CDR3 DNA sequence: TGTGCCAGCAGTGTACAGGGGGCTAAGACAGATACGCAGTATTTT.

The chain employs TRBV9 and TRBJ1-4; 7 bases fit TRBD1. This CDR3 is 15 amino acids long. With V trimmed by 0 bases and J by 8 bases, 7 bases remained unmatched. Germline V gene lookup returns CDR1 SGDLS and CDR2 YYNGEE. CDR3 DNA sequence: TGTGCCAGCAGCGTAGGAGGGCAGGGGGGAGAAAAACTGTTTTTT. Its protein is CASSVGGQGGEKLFF.

This clone was detected once. The chain links TRBV20-1 to TRBJ2-7; TRBD2 matches at 9 bases. The CDR3 is made up of 11 amino acids. The germline CDR1 and CDR2 sequences are DFQATT and SNEGSKA (reference sequence). Here the CDR3 reads CSVGGGAEQYF. The CDR3 nucleotides are TGCAGCGTCGGCGGGGGGGCCGAGCAGTACTTC.

The chain employs TRBV9 and TRBJ2-7, with TRBD1 matching over 9 bases. There are 15 residues in the CDR3. V shed 0 bases, J shed 3 bases, and the junction held 4 bases outside the gene matches. Germline CDR1 reads SGDLS; CDR2 reads YYNGEE. CDR3 in DNA: TGTGCCAGCAGCGTAGGGGGACAGGGACGCTACGAGCAGTACTTC. Its protein is CASSVGGQGRYEQYF.

The rearrangement joins TRBV18 to TRBJ2-7; D could derive from TRBD1 or TRBD2 (5 bases each). Germline-derived CDR1 and CDR2 are KGHSH and LQKENI. Deletions cut 6 bases from V and 3 bases from J, with 15 bases between. The CDR3 runs 14 residues. The CDR3 DNA is TGTGCCAGCTCCACTGGACGGGGCTACTACGAGCAGTACTTC. Translated, it gives CASSTGRGYYEQYF.

The J gene is TRBJ1-1, the V gene TRBV11-2; 7 bases agree with TRBD1. Trimming took 3 bases from V and 7 from J; bases not matched to a gene: 2. This CDR3 has 12 residues. Germline CDR1 reads SGHAT; CDR2 reads FQNNGV. This CDR3 is CASSLRTGEAFF. The CDR3 region has the DNA TGTGCCAGCAGCTTGAGGACAGGTGAAGCTTTCTTT.

On this clone: Other DNA sequences within the sample encode an identical CDR3. The chain is built from TRBV18 and TRBJ2-7; D might be TRBD2 (5 bases). Trimming removed 4 bases at V and 3 bases at J, with 13 bases between. CDR3 size: 14 residues. CDR1 and CDR2 (germline): KGHSH, LQKENI. CDR3 nucleotides: TGTGCCAGCTCACAAAGGGAAGGGAGCTACGAGCAGTACTTC. Amino acids: CASSQREGSYEQYF. The variable domain in full, with the rest retrieved from reference TRBV18 and TRBJ2-7, is NAGVMQNPRHLVRRRGQEARLRCSPMKGHSHVYWYRQLPEEGLKFMVYLQKENIIDESGMPKERFSAEFPKEGPSILRIQQVVRGDSAAYFCASSQREGSYEQYFGPGTRLTVT.

The J gene is TRBJ1-5, the V gene TRBV18; D might be TRBD1 (5 bases). V lost 1 base and J lost 5, with 12 bases in between. The CDR3 covers 15 residues. CDR1 and CDR2 (germline): KGHSH, LQKENI. The CDR3 DNA follows: TGTGCCAGCTCACCACTGGGACGGATCGATCAGCCCCAGCATTTT. It encodes CASSPLGRIDQPQHF.

A few counts support this clone. J is TRBJ1-1 and V is TRBV19, with 7 bases lining up with TRBD1. This CDR3 contains 15 residues. Germline CDR1 LNHDA, CDR2 SQIVND (reference sequence). The J segment lost 1 base and the V segment lost 6 bases, leaving 8 bases of the junction unmatched. The CDR3 here is CASRPPGQPNTEAFF. CDR3 nucleotides: TGTGCCAGTAGGCCTCCGGGACAGCCGAACACTGAAGCTTTCTTT.

Concerning this clone itself: This same CDR3 is encoded by further DNA sequences in the sample. J is TRBJ1-2 and V is TRBV6-5; TRBD1 matches 10 bases. CDR1 is MNHEY and CDR2 is SVGAGI in the germline V gene. V dropped 2 bases and J dropped 8; count of bases not matched to a gene: 5. The CDR3 sequence is 14 residues long. The CDR3 DNA reads as TGTGCCAGCAGTTACCTGGGACAGGGGAAAGGCTACACCTTC. Its translation is CASSYLGQGKGYTF.

As regards this clone: The junction differs from germline at one of its ends, possibly a read error. The rearrangement uses TRBV7-6 and TRBJ2-5; D not resolved. This CDR3 spans 16 amino acids. Germline V gene data show CDR1 as SGHVS and CDR2 as FNYEAQ. The DNA of the CDR3 is TGTGCCAGCAGCTTACACATCCAGGCAGGCCAAGAGGCCCAGTACTTC. Encoded protein: CASSLHIQAGQEAQYF. The variable domain in full, with the rest retrieved from reference TRBV7-6 and TRBJ2-5, is GAGVSQSPRYKVTKRGQDVALRCDPISGHVSLYWYRQALGQGPEFLTYFNYEAQQDKSGLPNDRFSAERPEGSISTLTIQRTEQRDSAMYRCASSLHIQAGQEAQYFGPGTRLLVL.

V and J are TRBV9 and TRBJ1-2; 10 bases map to TRBD1. Germline assignment: CDR1 SGDLS and CDR2 YYNGEE. V shed 4 bases, J shed 2 bases, and the junction held 17 bases outside the gene matches. The CDR3 totals 19 residues. This CDR3 is CASSPKGRQGANLNYGYTF. CDR3 DNA: TGTGCCAGCAGCCCAAAGGGACGACAGGGGGCTAATCTGAACTATGGCTACACCTTC.

In this sample, this clone turned up once. The CDR3 DNA reads TGCGCCAGCAGCCCTCGGGGGACTAGCGGCCCGGGTGATACGCAGTATTTT. Translation gives CASSPRGTSGPGDTQYF. The chain combines TRBV4-3 with TRBJ2-3, with 11 bases identical to TRBD2. This CDR3 comprises 17 residues. From germline, CDR1 is LGHNA and CDR2 YSLEER. The J segment lost 6 bases and the V segment lost 4 bases, leaving 12 bases of the junction unmatched.

The J gene is TRBJ2-1, the V gene TRBV10-3; 10 nucleotides line up with TRBD2. Germline lookup yields CDR1 ENHRY and CDR2 SYGVKD. The CDR3 loop spans 15 amino acids. V was pared by 4 bases and J by 8 bases, with 8 bases of the junction left unmatched. DNA of the CDR3: TGTGCCATCAGTGTCTCGGCCCTAGCGGGAGATGAGCAGTTCTTC. Its translation: CAISVSALAGDEQFF.

The chain employs TRBV19 and TRBJ1-1; 12 positions match TRBD1. Looked up from germline, CDR1 is LNHDA and CDR2 is SQIVND (reference sequence). V was pared by 5 bases and J by 7 bases, with 8 bases of the junction left unmatched. CDR3 length: 15 residues. CDR3 in amino acids: CASSVSGQGAVEAFF. DNA for the CDR3: TGTGCCAGTAGTGTTTCGGGACAGGGGGCCGTTGAAGCTTTCTTT.

The chain carries TRBV6-1 and TRBJ2-5, with D maybe TRBD1 (6 bases). The germline V gene has CDR1 MNHNS and CDR2 SASEGT. Trimming removed 6 bases at V and 10 bases at J, with 12 bases between. The CDR3 has 11 residues. CDR3 nucleotide sequence: TGTGCCAGCAGCGTCACAGGGTTCCAGTACTTC. As protein: CASSVTGFQYF.

The chain links TRBV4-3 to TRBJ2-2; TRBD1 agrees at 8 bases. Unmatched junction bases numbered 5, after V lost 4 bases and J lost 1 base. There are 16 residues in the CDR3. Per the germline V gene, CDR1 is LGHNA and CDR2 is YSLEER. The CDR3 DNA follows: TGCGCCAGCAGCCTATCCGGGACAGGGAACACCGGGGAGCTGTTTTTT. Translation gives CASSLSGTGNTGELFF.

The V and J genes are TRBV6-1 and TRBJ2-7, with D tentatively TRBD1 or TRBD2 (5 bases each). Germline CDR1 is MNHNS and CDR2 is SASEGT. Trimming took 3 bases from V and 3 from J, leaving 9 bases between them. This CDR3 has 13 residues. The CDR3 nucleotides read TGTGCCAGCAGTGATGGGGGAATCTACGAGCAGTACTTC. Amino acid sequence: CASSDGGIYEQYF.

The rearrangement uses TRBV21-1 and TRBJ2-3; the DNA was not used to check the table's D call, TRBD1. TRBV21-1 counts as a pseudogene. The CDR3 is 14 amino acids. The CDR3 DNA follows: TGTGCCAGCAGAGGGGCGAACTTCACAGATACGCAGTATTTT. This encodes CASRGANFTDTQYF.

The chain employs TRBV14 and TRBJ2-7; no firm D call. Germline loops: CDR1 SGHDN, CDR2 FVKESK. V was trimmed by 0 bases and J by 3 bases, leaving 9 bases between them. CDR3 size: 14 residues. The CDR3 loop reads CASSQETARYEQYF. The CDR3 DNA reads as TGTGCCAGCAGCCAAGAAACAGCGCGCTACGAGCAGTACTTC.

For this clone: Additional DNA sequences in this sample encode the identical CDR3. V and J are TRBV4-1 and TRBJ1-1; no clear D. The CDR3 spans 13 residues. Germline CDR1 and CDR2: MGHRA and YSYEKL. V was pared by 4 bases and J by 1 base, with 7 bases between. This CDR3 reads CASSPGWNTEAFF. CDR3 nucleotides: TGCGCCAGCAGCCCTGGGTGGAACACTGAAGCTTTCTTT.

In regard to this clone: This sample also contains other DNA sequences that code for the same CDR3. V and J are TRBV7-9 and TRBJ1-2; D gene uncertain. The CDR3 is made up of 11 amino acids. Germline V lookup: CDR1 SEHNR, CDR2 FQNEAQ (reference sequence). V lost 1 base, J lost 7 bases, and 4 bases lay in between. The DNA for the CDR3 is TGTGCCAGCAGCTTAGGACTTGGCTACACCTTC. Its translation: CASSLGLGYTF.

V is TRBV6-1 and J is TRBJ1-1; 8 nucleotides agree with TRBD1. This CDR3 contains 15 residues. CDR1 is MNHNS, CDR2 SASEGT, per germline. Trimming at V came to 7 bases and at J to 1 base, leaving 8 bases not matched to a gene. CDR3 amino acids: CASTQDRVANTEAFF. The CDR3 DNA sequence: TGTGCCAGCACCCAGGACAGGGTCGCGAACACTGAAGCTTTCTTT.

The chain uses TRBV5-6 and TRBJ1-1; 11 nucleotides align to TRBD1. The CDR3 has 16 residues. V shed 0 bases, J shed 5 bases, and the junction held 6 bases outside the gene matches. The germline CDR1 and CDR2 sequences are SGHDT and YYEEEE. The CDR3 DNA follows: TGTGCCAGCAGCTTGGGCGGACAGGGGGCATTTACTGAAGCTTTCTTT. Residues: CASSLGGQGAFTEAFF.

V gene TRBV4-1 combines with J gene TRBJ2-6; D gene uncertain. The CDR3 is 15 residues long. Germline V lookup: CDR1 MGHRA, CDR2 YSYEKL. V was trimmed by 3 bases and J by 3 bases, leaving 9 bases between them. CDR3 residues: CASSQIVLGANVLTF. In DNA, the CDR3 is TGCGCCAGCAGCCAGATCGTCCTTGGGGCCAACGTCCTGACTTTC.

The rearrangement uses TRBV19 and TRBJ1-5, with D hard to call. Trimming pared 5 bases from V and 6 bases from J, leaving 14 bases between. The germline V gene has CDR1 LNHDA and CDR2 SQIVND (reference sequence). This CDR3 is 14 amino acids long. CDR3 loop: CASSPNLGSQPQHF. As DNA, the CDR3 is TGTGCCAGTAGTCCCAATCTCGGGAGTCAGCCCCAGCATTTT.